One sample yielded the 8 T cell receptor beta chains listed below, sequenced in a study of lymphopenia after photon versus proton radiotherapy. Profiled with immunoSEQ multiplex PCR; TCRdb holds only in-frame clones, not every one. The table lists approximately 65,000 clones, roughly 90% of them singletons. The material sequenced was peripheral blood, taken from a patient treated with photon-based radiotherapy. These receptors all come from a woman in her sixties or seventies with pancreatic cancer.

V gene TRBV21-1 combines with J gene TRBJ2-7; the table calls TRBD1, which could not be checked here. TRBV21-1 is recorded as a pseudogene. The CDR3 is 13 amino acids. CDR3 amino acids: CAKDGTGLYEQYF. The CDR3, as DNA: TGTGCCAAAGACGGGACAGGGTTATACGAGCAGTACTTC.

This clone was found a few times. The chain uses TRBV5-1 and TRBJ2-2; 8 bases are a match to TRBD2. J lost 2 bases, V lost 4 bases, and 10 bases had no gene match. Germline V gene sequence: CDR1 SGHRS, CDR2 YFSETQ. The CDR3 loop spans 17 amino acids. The DNA for the CDR3 is TGCGCCAGCAGCGGGCCTCTCGCGGGAGGCAACACCGGGGAGCTGTTTTTT. As protein: CASSGPLAGGNTGELFF.

This clone was recorded a few times. The chain recombines TRBV29-1 with TRBJ2-1; tentative D call: TRBD1 (5 bases). The CDR3 runs 17 residues. In germline, CDR1 is SQVTM, CDR2 ANQGSEA. The ends were cut back, 5 bases at V and 0 bases at J, with 20 bases in the middle. CDR3 in amino acids: CSVLWYVGESSYNEQFF. CDR3 in DNA: TGCAGCGTTCTGTGGTATGTAGGGGAAAGCTCCTACAATGAGCAGTTCTTC.

This sequence joins TRBV18 and TRBJ1-5; weak D call: TRBD1 (6 bases). The germline V and J ends were trimmed by 5 bases and 3 bases, with 11 bases remaining between them. Germline V gene data show CDR1 as KGHSH and CDR2 as LQKENI. The CDR3 covers 14 residues. This CDR3 reads CASSKTGYNQPQHF. CDR3 nucleotides: TGTGCCAGCTCAAAGACAGGCTACAATCAGCCCCAGCATTTT.

This chain connects TRBV10-3 to TRBJ1-5; 7 bases agree with TRBD1. The V and J ends lost 10 bases and 3 bases, in that order; junction bases with no gene match: 9. From germline, CDR1 is ENHRY and CDR2 SYGVKD. This CDR3 has 14 amino acids. The CDR3: CATRRGPDNQPQHF. In DNA, the CDR3 is TGTGCCACCAGAAGGGGGCCTGACAATCAGCCCCAGCATTTT.

CDR3 residues: CASSLGGQKTYEQYF. As DNA, the CDR3 is TGCGCCAGCAGCTTGGGGGGACAGAAAACCTACGAGCAGTACTTC. The rearrangement joins TRBV5-1 to TRBJ2-7; 7 bases are shared with TRBD1. The CDR3 extends over 15 amino acids. V lost 0 bases, J lost 2 bases, and 5 bases stayed unmatched. Germline V gene data show CDR1 as SGHRS and CDR2 as YFSETQ. Full variable domain (remainder filled in from reference TRBV5-1 and TRBJ2-7): KAGVTQTPRYLIKTRGQQVTLSCSPISGHRSVSWYQQTPGQGLQFLFEYFSETQRNKGNFPGRFSGRQFSNSRSEMNVSTLELGDSALYLCASSLGGQKTYEQYFGPGTRLTVT.

This sequence joins TRBV7-2 and TRBJ2-5; D ambiguous. The last part of the DNA fits TRBJ2-7 better; the J call may be wrong. The length of the CDR3 is 14 residues. The germline CDR1 and CDR2 sequences are SGHTA and FQGNSA. The DNA of the CDR3 is TGTGCCAGCAGCTTAGCTAGACTGCCCTACGAGCAGTACTTC. This encodes CASSLARLPYEQYF.

The V and J genes are TRBV5-4 and TRBJ2-1; 8 nucleotides agree with TRBD1. Germline CDR1 is SGHNT and CDR2 is YYREEE (reference sequence). The V and J ends lost 0 bases and 2 bases, in that order; junction bases with no gene match: 1. This CDR3 region has 15 residues. The CDR3 sequence is CASSLEQGAYNEQFF. Written as DNA, the CDR3 is TGTGCCAGCAGCTTGGAACAGGGGGCCTACAATGAGCAGTTCTTC.